The rows below give T cell receptor beta chains drawn from one sample of a study of PD-1 blockade in classical Hodgkin lymphoma. Generated by immunoSEQ multiplex PCR, the TCRdb table keeps only in-frame clones and is missing some. The sample records tens of thousands of clones, about nine tenths being singletons. This sample comprised peripheral blood mononuclear cells (PBMCs), obtained at baseline. Receptors originate from a human donor with classical Hodgkin lymphoma. Each CDR3 is given with its conserved first and last residue. A D gene is named only where the DNA matches it firmly. The size field is filled for only some rows; it gives once, few, many or a size class.

>-|TRBV6-6|TRBJ1-4|-
CASSGEGLGNEKLFF
TGTGCCAGCAGTGGTGAAGGGCTCGGTAATGAAAAACTGTTTTTT
>-|TRBV9|TRBJ2-3|TRBD2
CASSAGLAGGADTQYF
TGTGCCAGCAGCGCCGGACTAGCGGGGGGCGCGGATACGCAGTATTTT
>-|TRBV11-2|TRBJ1-3|-
CASSLGEGTGFSGNTIYF
TGTGCCAGCAGCTTAGGAGAGGGGACGGGTTTCTCTGGAAACACCATATATTTT
>-|TRBV28|TRBJ1-1|-
CASNPMTENTEAFF
TGTGCCAGCAATCCAATGACCGAGAACACTGAAGCTTTCTTT
>-|TRBV6-4|TRBJ1-1|TRBD1
CASSDTGGVGTEAFF
TGTGCCAGCAGTGATACAGGGGGCGTTGGCACTGAAGCTTTCTTT
>-|TRBV7-2|TRBJ2-3|-
CASSLELAVASTDTQYF
TGTGCCAGCAGCTTAGAACTAGCCGTTGCTAGCACAGATACGCAGTATTTT
>-|TRBV19|TRBJ1-1|TRBD1
CASSIRDRVNTEAFF
TGTGCCAGTAGTATTAGGGACAGGGTGAACACTGAAGCTTTCTTT
>-|TRBV10-3|TRBJ1-5|TRBD1
CAISSLGQGLAQPQHF
TGTGCCATCAGTTCTCTGGGACAGGGGCTGGCTCAGCCCCAGCATTTT
>-|TRBV21-1|TRBJ1-2|-
CASSLLPGVLYGYTF
TGTGCCAGCAGCCTCCTCCCGGGGGTACTCTATGGCTACACCTTC
>once|TRBV5-1|TRBJ2-5|-
CASSGTGFDVETQYF
TGCGCCAGCAGCGGTACAGGGTTCGATGTGGAGACCCAGTACTTC
>-|TRBV4-1|TRBJ1-2|-
CASSQGGEVFNYGYTF
TGCGCCAGCAGCCAAGGAGGGGAAGTTTTCAACTATGGCTACACCTTC
>few|TRBV14|TRBJ2-3|-
CASSQVDTQYF
TGTGCCAGCAGCCAAGTCGATACGCAGTATTTT
>-|TRBV7-2|TRBJ2-1|TRBD2
CASSPGLAGGARNEQFF
TGTGCCAGCAGCCCGGGACTAGCGGGGGGGGCGAGGAATGAGCAGTTCTTC
>-|TRBV5-1|TRBJ2-2|-
CASSLVGAPITGELFF
TGCGCCAGCAGCTTGGTGGGGGCCCCTATCACCGGGGAGCTGTTTTTT
>-|TRBV7-9|TRBJ1-5|-
CASSLQGTGPQHF
TGTGCCAGCAGCCTTCAGGGCACTGGGCCCCAGCATTTT
>-|TRBV5-1|TRBJ2-2|-
CASSPDRATTGELFF
TGCGCCAGCAGCCCAGATAGGGCCACCACCGGGGAGCTGTTTTTT
>-|TRBV7-2|TRBJ2-1|TRBD2
CASRLAGSGEQFF
TGTGCCAGCCGACTAGCGGGGTCAGGTGAGCAGTTCTTC